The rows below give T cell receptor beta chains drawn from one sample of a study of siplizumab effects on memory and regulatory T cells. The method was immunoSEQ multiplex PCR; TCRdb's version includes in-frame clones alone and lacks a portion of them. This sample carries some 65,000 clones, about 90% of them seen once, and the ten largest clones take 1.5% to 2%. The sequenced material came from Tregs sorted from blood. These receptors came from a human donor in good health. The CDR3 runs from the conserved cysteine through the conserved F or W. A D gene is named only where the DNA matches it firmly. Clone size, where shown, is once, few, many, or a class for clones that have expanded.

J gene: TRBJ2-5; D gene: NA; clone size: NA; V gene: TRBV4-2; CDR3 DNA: TGTGCCAGCAGCCAAGGACTCGGAACAAAAGAGACCCAGTACTTC; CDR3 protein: CASSQGLGTKETQYF
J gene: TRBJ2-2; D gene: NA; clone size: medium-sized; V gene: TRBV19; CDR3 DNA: TGTGCCAGTAGTTCAGGGGTCGGGGAGCTGTTTTTT; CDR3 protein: CASSSGVGELFF
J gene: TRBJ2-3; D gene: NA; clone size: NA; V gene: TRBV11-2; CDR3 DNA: TGTGCCAGCAGCTTAGATGGTTTCGGTGCTACGCAGTATTTT; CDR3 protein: CASSLDGFGATQYF
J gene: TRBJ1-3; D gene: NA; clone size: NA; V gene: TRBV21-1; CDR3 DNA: TGTGCCAGCAGCAAAGTAGGGCAAAATGGAAACACCATATATTTT; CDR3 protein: CASSKVGQNGNTIYF
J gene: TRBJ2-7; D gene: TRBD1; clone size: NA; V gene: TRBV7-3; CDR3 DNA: TGTGCCAGCAGCTTAATGGGACAGGGAAGAACCTACGAGCAGTACTTC; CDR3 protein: CASSLMGQGRTYEQYF
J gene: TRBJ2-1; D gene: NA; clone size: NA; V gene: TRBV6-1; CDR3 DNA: TGTGCCAGCAAATCTCAGTGGGCCTACAATGAGCAGTTCTTC; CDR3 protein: CASKSQWAYNEQFF
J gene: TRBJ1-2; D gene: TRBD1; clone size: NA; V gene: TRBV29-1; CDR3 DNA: TGCAGCGCGGACAGGCTCACTAACTATGGCTACACCTTC; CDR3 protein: CSADRLTNYGYTF
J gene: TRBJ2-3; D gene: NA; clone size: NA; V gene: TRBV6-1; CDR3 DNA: TGTGCCAGCAGTTTGGGCAGGGGAGATACGCAGTATTTT; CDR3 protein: CASSLGRGDTQYF
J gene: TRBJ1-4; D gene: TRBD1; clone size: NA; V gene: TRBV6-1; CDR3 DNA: TGTGCCAGCAGCCCGGGACAGAGTAATGAAAAACTGTTTTTT; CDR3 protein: CASSPGQSNEKLFF
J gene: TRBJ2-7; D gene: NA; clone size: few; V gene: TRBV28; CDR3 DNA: TGTGCCAGCAGTTGGGGCCGCAGGGGGCAGTACTTC; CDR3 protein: CASSWGRRGQYF
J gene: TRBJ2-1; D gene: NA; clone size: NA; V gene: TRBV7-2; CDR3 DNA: TGTGCCAGTAAAACGTCAAGCTCCTACAATGAGCAGTTCTTC; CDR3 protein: CASKTSSSYNEQFF
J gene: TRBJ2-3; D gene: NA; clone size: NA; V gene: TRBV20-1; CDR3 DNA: TGCAGTGCTTCTAGGGGAGATACGCAGTATTTT; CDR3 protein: CSASRGDTQYF
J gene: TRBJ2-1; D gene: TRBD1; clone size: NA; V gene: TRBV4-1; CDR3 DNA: TGCGCCAGCAGCCTCCGGGACAGGGAGCACAATGAGCAGTTCTTC; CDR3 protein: CASSLRDREHNEQFF
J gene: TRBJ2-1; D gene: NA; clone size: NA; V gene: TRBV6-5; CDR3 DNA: TGTGCCAGCAGCAAGGAATACAATGAGCAGTTCTTC; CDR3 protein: CASSKEYNEQFF
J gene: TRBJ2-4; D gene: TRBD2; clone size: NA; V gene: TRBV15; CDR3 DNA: TGTGCCACCAGCAGGTTTAGCGGGAATGGCAAAAACATTCAGTACTTC; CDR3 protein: CATSRFSGNGKNIQYF
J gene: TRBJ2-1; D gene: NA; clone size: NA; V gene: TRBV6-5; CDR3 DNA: TGTGCCAGCAGTAAGACTTACTACAATGAGCAGTTCTTC; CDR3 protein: CASSKTYYNEQFF
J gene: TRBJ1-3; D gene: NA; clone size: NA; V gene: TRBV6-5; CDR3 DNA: TGTGCCAGCGGGACCTCTGGAAACACCATATATTTT; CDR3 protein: CASGTSGNTIYF
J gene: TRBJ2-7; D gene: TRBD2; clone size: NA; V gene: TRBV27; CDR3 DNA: TGTGCCAGCAGTTTAAGGGCTAGCGGCATAGGTTTGGGTAGCGAGCAGTACTTC; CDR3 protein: CASSLRASGIGLGSEQYF
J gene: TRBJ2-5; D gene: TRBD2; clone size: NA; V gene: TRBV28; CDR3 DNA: TGTGCCAGCAGTTTCCCGATGGGGCGGGAGGGCCCGGAGACCCAGTACTTC; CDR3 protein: CASSFPMGREGPETQYF
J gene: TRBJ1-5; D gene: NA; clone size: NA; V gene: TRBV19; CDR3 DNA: TGTGCCAGTAGTATAGTAAGAGGTACCAATCAGCCCCAGCATTTT; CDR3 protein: CASSIVRGTNQPQHF
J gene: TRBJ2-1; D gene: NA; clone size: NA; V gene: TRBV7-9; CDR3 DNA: TGTGCCAGCAGCTTAGTAGCCTTGGAGAATGAGCAGTTCTTC; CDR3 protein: CASSLVALENEQFF
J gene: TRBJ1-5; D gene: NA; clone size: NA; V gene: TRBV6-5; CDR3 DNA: TGTGCCAGCAGTTACACTTTTGGTAGCAATCAGCCCCAGCATTTT; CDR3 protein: CASSYTFGSNQPQHF
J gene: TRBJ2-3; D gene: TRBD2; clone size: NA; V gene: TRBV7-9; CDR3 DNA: TGTGCCGGAAACGAACAAGCCCCTAGCGGGAGGTCTTTT; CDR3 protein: CAGNEQAPSGRSF
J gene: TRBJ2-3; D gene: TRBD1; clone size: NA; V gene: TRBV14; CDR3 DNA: TGTGCCAGCAGCCAAGATCACAGGGGCAGTGGTACGCAGTATTTT; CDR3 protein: CASSQDHRGSGTQYF
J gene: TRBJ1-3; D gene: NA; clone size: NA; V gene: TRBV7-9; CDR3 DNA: TGTGCCAGCAGCTTAGGCCTCTCTGGAAACACCATATATTTT; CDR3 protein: CASSLGLSGNTIYF
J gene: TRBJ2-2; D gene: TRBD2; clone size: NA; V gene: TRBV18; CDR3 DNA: TGTGCCAGCTCACCACAGCTAGCGGACCTCGCCGGGGAGCTGTTTTTT; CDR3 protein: CASSPQLADLAGELFF
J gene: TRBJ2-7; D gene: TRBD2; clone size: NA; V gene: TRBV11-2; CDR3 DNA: TGTGCCAGCAGCTTAGTGGGACTAGCCTCTCAGTACTTC; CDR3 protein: CASSLVGLASQYF
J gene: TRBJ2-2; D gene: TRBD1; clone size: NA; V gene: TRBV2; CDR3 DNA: TGTGCCATCGGGGACAGATCGAACACCGGGGAGCTGTTTTTT; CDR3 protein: CAIGDRSNTGELFF
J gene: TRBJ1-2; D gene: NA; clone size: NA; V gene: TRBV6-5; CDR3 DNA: TGTGCCAGCAGCCGACGGATGGACTATGGCTACACCTTC; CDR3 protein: CASSRRMDYGYTF
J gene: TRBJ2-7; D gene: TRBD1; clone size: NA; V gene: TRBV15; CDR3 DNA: TGTGCCACCAGCAGAAAAGAACGGACAGGCCGCTCCTACGAGCAGTACTTC; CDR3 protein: CATSRKERTGRSYEQYF
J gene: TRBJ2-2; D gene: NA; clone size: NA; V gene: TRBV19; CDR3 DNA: TGTGCCAGTATGGGGGGACAGTACACCGGGGAGCTGTTTTTT; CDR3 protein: CASMGGQYTGELFF
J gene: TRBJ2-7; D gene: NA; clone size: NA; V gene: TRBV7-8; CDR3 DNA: TGTGCCAGCACCCAAACGGGCGGTACCCGTGAGCAGTACTTC; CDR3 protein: CASTQTGGTREQYF
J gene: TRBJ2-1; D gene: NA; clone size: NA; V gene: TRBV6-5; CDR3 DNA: TGTGCCAGCACGAAGGGCCTACTCAATGAGCAGTTCTTC; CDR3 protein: CASTKGLLNEQFF
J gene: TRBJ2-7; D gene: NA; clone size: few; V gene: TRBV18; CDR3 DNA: TGTGCCAGCTCACCACGCGAAGGGGGCTACGAGCAGTACTTC; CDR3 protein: CASSPREGGYEQYF
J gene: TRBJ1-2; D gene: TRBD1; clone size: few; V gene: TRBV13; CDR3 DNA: TGTGCCAGCAGCTCACTTAGGAGGACAGGGTTCCCCTATGGCTACACCTTC; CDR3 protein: CASSSLRRTGFPYGYTF
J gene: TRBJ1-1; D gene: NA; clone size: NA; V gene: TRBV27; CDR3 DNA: TGTGCCAGCAGTTTATCCGCGGTATTGGTTAGCTCTGAAGCTTTCTTT; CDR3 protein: CASSLSAVLVSSEAFF
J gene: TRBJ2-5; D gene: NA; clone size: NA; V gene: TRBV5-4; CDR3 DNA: TGTGCCAGCAGCTTGTTGGGCCAAGAGACCCAGTACTTC; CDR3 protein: CASSLLGQETQYF
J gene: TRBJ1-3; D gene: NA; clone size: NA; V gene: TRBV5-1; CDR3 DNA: TGCGCCAGCAGCTTGGACGGCCTCTCTGGAAACACCATATATTTT; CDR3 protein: CASSLDGLSGNTIYF
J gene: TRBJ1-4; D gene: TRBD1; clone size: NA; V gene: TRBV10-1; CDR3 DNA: TGCGCCAGCGCCAACAGGGGACGTGAAAAACTGTTTTTT; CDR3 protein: CASANRGREKLFF
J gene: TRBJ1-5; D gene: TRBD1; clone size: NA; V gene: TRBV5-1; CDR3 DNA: TGCGCCAGCAGCTTGGCCGGGACAGGGGGTCAGCCCCAGCATTTT; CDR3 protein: CASSLAGTGGQPQHF
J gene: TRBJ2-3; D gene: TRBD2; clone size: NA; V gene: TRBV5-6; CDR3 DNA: TGTGCCAGCAGGAGACTAGCGCCCACAGATACGCAGTATTTT; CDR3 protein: CASRRLAPTDTQYF
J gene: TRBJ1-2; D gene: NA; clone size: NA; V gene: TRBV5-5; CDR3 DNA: TGTGCCAGCAGCCCCGGCGGATCAGCTAACTATGGCTACACCTTC; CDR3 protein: CASSPGGSANYGYTF
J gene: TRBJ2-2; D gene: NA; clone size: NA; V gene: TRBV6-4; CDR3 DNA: TGTGCCAGCAGGATTAGCAGCGCGAACACCGGGGAGCTGTTTTTT; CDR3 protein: CASRISSANTGELFF
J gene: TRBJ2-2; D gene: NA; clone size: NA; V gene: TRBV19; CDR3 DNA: TGTGCCAGTAGTAGGGTGGAGGCCGGGGAGCTGTTTTTT; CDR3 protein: CASSRVEAGELFF
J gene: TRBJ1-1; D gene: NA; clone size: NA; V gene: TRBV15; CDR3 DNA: TGTGCCACCAGCCAGGGCCTGGCGAACACTGAAGCTTTCTTT; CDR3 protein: CATSQGLANTEAFF
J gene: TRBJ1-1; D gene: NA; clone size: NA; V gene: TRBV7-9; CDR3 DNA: TGTGCCAGCAGCTTAAACGGCGGAAGGGCTTTCTTT; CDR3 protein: CASSLNGGRAFF
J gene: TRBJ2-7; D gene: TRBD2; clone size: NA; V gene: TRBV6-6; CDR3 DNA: TGTGCCAGCAGTCCTAGCGGGACCTACGAGCAGTACTTC; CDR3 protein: CASSPSGTYEQYF
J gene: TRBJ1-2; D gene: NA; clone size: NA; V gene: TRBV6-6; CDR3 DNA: TGTGCCAGCAGTTACTTAGGAGGCCCATATGGCTACACCTTC; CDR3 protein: CASSYLGGPYGYTF
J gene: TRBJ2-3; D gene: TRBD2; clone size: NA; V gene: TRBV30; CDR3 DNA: TGTGCCTGGAGTGTACATTCGGGAGGGGGGGCAGATACGCAGTATTTT; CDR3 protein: CAWSVHSGGGADTQYF
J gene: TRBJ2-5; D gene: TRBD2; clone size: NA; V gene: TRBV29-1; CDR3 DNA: TGCAGCGTTGAAGGCCAGCGGGAGGGCAGGCGGGAGACCCAGTACTTC; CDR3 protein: CSVEGQREGRRETQYF
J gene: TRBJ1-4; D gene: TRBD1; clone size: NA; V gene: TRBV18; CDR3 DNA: TGTGCCAGCTCACTTCGCCGGGACAGCTCTAATGAAAAACTGTTTTTT; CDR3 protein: CASSLRRDSSNEKLFF
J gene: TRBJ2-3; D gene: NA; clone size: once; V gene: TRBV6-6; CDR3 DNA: TGTGCCAGCGGACAGACTGCAGATACGCAGTATTTT; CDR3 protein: CASGQTADTQYF
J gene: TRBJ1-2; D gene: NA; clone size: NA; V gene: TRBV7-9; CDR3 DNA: TGTGCCAGCAGCCAAACAGGGACGGTGATATATGGCTACACCTTC; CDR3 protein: CASSQTGTVIYGYTF
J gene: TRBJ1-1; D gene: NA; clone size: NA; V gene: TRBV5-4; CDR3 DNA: TGTGCCAGCAGCGCAACCGGGACGGATTTTACTGAAGCTTTCTTT; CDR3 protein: CASSATGTDFTEAFF
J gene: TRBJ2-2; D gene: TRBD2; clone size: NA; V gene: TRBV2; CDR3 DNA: TGTGCCAGCAGCGTTCCTTATAATAGCGGGGACACAATCACCGGGGAGCTGTTTTTT; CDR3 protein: CASSVPYNSGDTITGELFF